This TCR beta chain stems from a study of identical twins (dated by TCRdb to the mid-2010s). About the full investigation: To test whether fetal clonotypes persist, this study deep-sequenced TCR alpha and beta repertoires from monozygotic twins, from unrelated adults of various ages, and from cord blood. To rule out contamination, replicate twin experiments were performed at different times with different library preparation protocols. What the authors observed across the whole study: Out-of-frame TCR alpha sharing in monozygotic twins was systematically underestimated by recombination models, whereas sharing between unrelated individuals was in agreement with the recombination models. Excess twin sharing in beta out-of-frame sequences was weaker because fewer shared sequences lowered the signal-to-noise ratio. Zero-insertion analyses could be partly confounded by invariant T cells such as MAIT and iNKT, although diverse VJ usage argued against such confounding for most clonotypes. Fewer insertions were carried by abundant cord blood beta clonotypes; a weaker similar trend was observed in young adult naive repertoires, while no such trend was observed in memory repertoires. Conclusions relied on cross-sectional statistical analysis, since the same donors could not be followed over many years. Compared with coincidental sharing between unrelated individuals, an excess of low generation-probability sequences was observed among out-of-frame TCR alpha sequences shared between twins.

The table lists this clonotype with a few counts. What this receptor recognizes is not known. No base qualities exist here, and no much larger clone lies one base off it. All donors were healthy Caucasians. The twin cohort consisted of three pairs of female monozygotic twins, all aged roughly 18 to 29 years. Positive isolation kits from Invitrogen were used to isolate CD4+ and CD8+ T cell populations. Libraries were constructed by 5' RACE. TCRdb lists the instrument as Illumina HiSeq 2000. Template switching added a universal primer binding site, and the final cDNA carried a unique molecular identifier that allowed TCR cDNA molecules to be counted accurately. First-strand cDNA for TCR alpha and beta chains was synthesized from specific primers in the conserved constant-segment region. To control for contamination, every cDNA library was double barcoded, receiving both a SMART-Mk sample barcode and Illumina barcodes. TruSeq adapter sequences along with Illumina sample barcodes were introduced in two successive PCR steps. The TCR alpha and beta cDNA libraries were sequenced on the Illumina HiSeq platform using custom primers. The study's processing was this. Raw reads were processed with MiGEC to extract unique molecular identifiers, and MiXCR was used to determine CDR3 positions. Recombination models were inferred per individual with the repgenHMM and IGoR tools using an EM algorithm. Shared clonotypes were analyzed with the tcR package in R, and sharing was normalized by the product of cloneset sizes. To study raw recombination without the effects of thymic and clonal selection, out-of-frame nonproductive sequences were analyzed. TCRdb redid the processing of the public reads, applying fastp at Q25 and MiXCR, and retained in-frame beta chains. Duplicate CDR3 protein sequences are folded into a single record with the most common DNA and genes. The V and J calls come from TCRdb's annotation, not from the publication. Across this sample there are about 520,000 distinct CDR3 sequences, with around 20% seen only once. The leading ten clones occupy roughly 0.91% of the sample.

V is shortened by 2 bases, J by 6 bases, and the region joining them spans 4 bases. As encoded in the germline V gene, CDR1 is MGHDK while CDR2 is SYGVNS. From the cysteine up to the phenylalanine, the CDR3 has a length of 12 residues. This entry keeps only the CDR3 DNA: 36 bases, framed from base 1. These records were also assigned to another study, of T cells expressing NK-cell markers. That second report states: In sorted CD3+CD56+NKG2C+, CD3+CD56+NKG2C- and CD3+CD56-NKG2C+ T-cell subsets from about eight donors, TCR beta-chain repertoires were profiled. Seven of the eight sequenced donors were HCMV-seropositive and one was HCMV-seronegative. In several experiments an anti-gammadeltaTCR antibody was added to restrict sorting to alphabetaTCR-expressing T cells. In 6 or 7 donors, the dominant CD3+CD56+NKG2C+ clonotypes ranked among the top 10 CD8+ clonotypes, making up about 1.0-8% of CD8+ T cells. Those dominant clonotypes were again the most abundant among CD3+CD56-NKG2C+ cells in a handful of donors, at about 25-60.1%. Whether the expanded NKG2C-expressing T cell clones were specific for HCMV antigens was left unclear. Randomly selected healthy volunteers, three men and five women, were used as the eight sequenced donors. HCMV-specific IgG was detected in serum with a commercial ELISA kit to determine HCMV serostatus. Reads were demultiplexed and grouped by UMI with MIGEC, and clonotypes were assembled and quantified with MiTCR. Only TCR cDNA sequences supported by at least two reads were kept to exclude erroneous sequences. Downstream repertoire analysis used the tcR package, and clonotypes were matched across fractions by CDR3 nucleotide sequence plus V segment. VDJmatch was used to annotate antigen specificity against VDJdb, with one amino acid substitution in CDR3 permitted.

The V gene is TRBV25-1 and the J gene is TRBJ2-2; no D gene can be assigned with confidence. This receptor was taken from a woman between 18 and 30 years old in good health. Sequencing input: CD4+ T cells sorted from blood. The sequenced DNA is TGTGCCAGCAGTGAAATCGCCGGGGAGCTGTTTTTT. Translated, it reads CASSEIAGELFF.